Given below is one T cell receptor beta chain in context. The sample is drawn from a study of cytomegalovirus exposure and HLA in healthy donors. Germline lookup yields CDR1 SGHRS and CDR2 YFSETQ. V was clipped by 4 bases and J by 2 bases, with 15 bases between them. This CDR3 comprises 15 residues. The PCR had 60 Vbeta and 13 Jbeta primers. Only in-frame clones appear in the TCRdb table, and some are missing; sequencing was by immunoSEQ multiplex PCR. The sample yields 150,000 to 200,000 clones, under 80% seen once. Sequenced input: PBMCs. This sequence originates from a female donor in good health and CMV-seronegative. J is TRBJ1-1 and V is TRBV5-1, with a tentative D call TRBD1 (6 bases). The CDR3 protein is CASSGGGADNTEAFF. CDR3 bases: TGCGCCAGCAGCGGCGGGGGGGCCGATAACACTGAAGCTTTCTTT.